This T cell receptor beta chain derives from a study of cytomegalovirus exposure and HLA in healthy donors. About the study: Earlier results showed 90 million to 120 million unique TCR beta sequences derived from 150 million to 200 million T cells.

V lost 3 bases to trimming and J lost 10 bases; unmatched junction nucleotides: 6. The CDR3 loop spans 13 amino acids. Germline CDR1 and CDR2: ENHRY and SYGVKD. With 60 Vbeta and 13 Jbeta primers, the PCR was carried out. Using immunoSEQ multiplex PCR, the repertoire was profiled, and TCRdb retains in-frame clones only, with some absent. The sample includes around 110,000 clones, around 67% seen only once; the top ten take around 13%. The origin of this receptor is a woman in her thirties or forties in good health and CMV-seropositive. Material for sequencing was PBMCs. The V call is TRBV10-3, the J call TRBJ1-1; 9 bases agree with TRBD1. The CDR3 DNA sequence: TGTGCCATCAGTGACACCGGGACAGGGAGAGCTTTCTTT. As protein: CAISDTGTGRAFF.